Sequencing of this T cell receptor beta chain was carried out in a study of control samples from healthy donors and cancer patients. This clone was found a few times. The method was immunoSEQ multiplex PCR; TCRdb's version includes in-frame clones alone and lacks a portion of them. Here the sample spans about 180,000 clones, roughly 89% being singletons. The length of the CDR3 is 13 residues. Per germline, CDR1 SNHLY and CDR2 FYNNEI. Unmatched junction bases numbered 7, after V lost 7 bases and J lost 6 bases. The chain is built from TRBV2 and TRBJ1-1, with 8 bases matching TRBD1. The clonotype comes from a woman between 50 and 59 years old in good health. Sequencing was carried out using blood. The CDR3 DNA reads as TGTGCCAGCATTGGACAGGGAGTCCCTGAAGCTTTCTTT. It specifies CASIGQGVPEAFF.